These 27 T cell receptor beta chains came from one sample sequenced in a study of cytomegalovirus exposure and HLA in healthy donors. PCR primers comprised 60 Vbeta and 13 Jbeta primers. Clones were sequenced by immunoSEQ multiplex PCR, and TCRdb holds only the in-frame ones, with some missing. The table includes approximately 180,000 clones, roughly 12% detected once. The sequencing input was PBMCs. These TCRs come from a man aged 50 or older in good health and CMV-seropositive.

The chain has TRBV7-9 and TRBJ2-5; D might be TRBD2 (7 bases). V lost 7 bases to trimming and J lost 5 bases, with 26 bases between them. CDR1 and CDR2 from the germline V gene are SEHNR and FQNEAQ (reference sequence). This CDR3 is built from 17 residues. The CDR3 sequence is CASTPGRGQGRGETQYF. Here the CDR3 DNA reads TGTGCCAGCACTCCCGGGCGGGGGCAGGGGCGAGGGGAGACCCAGTACTTC.

This clone was seen a handful of times. The V call is TRBV29-1, the J call TRBJ2-1; maybe TRBD2 (5 bases). The V end lost 3 bases, the J end lost 2 bases, and 11 bases lay between the germline ends. Germline CDR1 and CDR2: SQVTM and ANQGSEA. The CDR3 runs to 14 residues. CDR3 loop: CSVDPGGTYNEQFF. The CDR3 bases are TGCAGCGTTGACCCAGGAGGCACCTACAATGAGCAGTTCTTC.

This rearrangement joins TRBV5-6 to TRBJ2-5; 8 bases line up with TRBD2. Germline V lookup: CDR1 SGHDT, CDR2 YYEEEE. V was pared by 3 bases and J by 4 bases, with 2 bases of the junction left unmatched. The CDR3 is made up of 13 amino acids. CDR3 region: CASSSGGGETQYF. The CDR3 DNA reads as TGTGCCAGCAGCTCGGGGGGGGGAGAGACCCAGTACTTC.

The chain's CDR3 is CASSLAGGQRQETQYF. The DNA for the CDR3 is TGCGCCAGCAGCTTGGCCGGCGGACAGCGCCAAGAGACCCAGTACTTC. The gene calls are TRBV5-1 and TRBJ2-5; D may be TRBD1 (6 bases). In germline, CDR1 is SGHRS, CDR2 YFSETQ. Trimming pared 0 bases from V and 1 base from J, leaving 13 bases between. The CDR3 consists of 16 residues. Combining the CDR3 with reference TRBV5-1 and TRBJ2-5 gives the whole variable domain KAGVTQTPRYLIKTRGQQVTLSCSPISGHRSVSWYQQTPGQGLQFLFEYFSETQRNKGNFPGRFSGRQFSNSRSEMNVSTLELGDSALYLCASSLAGGQRQETQYFGPGTRLLVL.

V gene TRBV27 combines with J gene TRBJ2-1, with D perhaps matching TRBD1 (5 bases). Deletions cut 6 bases from V and 1 base from J, with 10 bases between. Germline V gene data show CDR1 as MNHEY and CDR2 as SMNVEV (reference sequence). The CDR3 is made up of 14 amino acids. CDR3 in DNA: TGTGCCAGCAGGCGCAGGGATTCCTACAATGAGCAGTTCTTC. Amino acid sequence: CASRRRDSYNEQFF.

This clone occurred a few times. The chain has TRBV5-6 and TRBJ2-4, with D hard to call. CDR1 and CDR2 from the germline V gene are SGHDT and YYEEEE. V was clipped by 4 bases and J by 0 bases, with 14 bases between them. The CDR3 is 16 residues long. The CDR3 is CASSPSVLLAKNIQYF. As DNA, the CDR3 is TGTGCCAGCAGCCCCTCGGTTTTACTAGCCAAAAACATTCAGTACTTC.

This clone showed up just a few times. CDR3 region: CASSLDRGGGNTIYF. CDR3 bases: TGTGCCAGCAGCCTCGACAGGGGAGGAGGAAACACCATATATTTT. The chain recombines TRBV5-6 with TRBJ1-3, with 8 bases matching TRBD1. The CDR3 runs 15 residues. V lost 4 bases, J lost 4 bases, and 7 bases stayed unmatched. Per germline, CDR1 SGHDT and CDR2 YYEEEE.

Only a few counts were recorded for this clone. The J gene is TRBJ1-5, the V gene TRBV5-1; 12 bases agree with TRBD1. The length of the CDR3 is 16 residues. J lost 1 base, V lost 4 bases, and 3 bases had no gene match. Germline-derived CDR1 and CDR2 are SGHRS and YFSETQ. The CDR3 protein is CASSPGQGASNQPQHF. In nucleotides, the CDR3 is TGCGCCAGCAGCCCGGGACAGGGGGCGAGCAATCAGCCCCAGCATTTT.

This clone was found a few times. This rearrangement joins TRBV5-1 to TRBJ2-7; the match to TRBD2 covers 11 bases. The V segment lost 0 bases and the J segment 6 bases; nucleotides outside the gene matches: 5. Germline V gene sequence: CDR1 SGHRS, CDR2 YFSETQ. The CDR3 is made up of 15 amino acids. For the CDR3, the DNA is TGCGCCAGCAGCTTGGATGCTAGCGGGGGGATCGAGCAGTACTTC. Translation gives CASSLDASGGIEQYF.

The chain has TRBV10-3 and TRBJ1-4; possible D gene TRBD1, 5 bases. V shed 0 bases and J shed 8 bases, with 13 bases lying between them. The CDR3 is made up of 15 amino acids. The V gene's germline CDR1 is ENHRY and CDR2 SYGVKD. The CDR3 spells CAISESPGHGEKLFF. The CDR3, as DNA: TGTGCCATCAGTGAGTCACCCGGACATGGAGAAAAACTGTTTTTT.

The CDR3 region is CASSARTGTNYGYTF. The CDR3 DNA sequence: TGTGCCAGCAGTGCTCGGACAGGCACTAACTATGGCTACACCTTC. The chain combines TRBV6-1 with TRBJ1-2; 7 positions match TRBD1. Unmatched junction bases numbered 5, after V lost 4 bases and J lost 0 bases. Germline V gene lookup returns CDR1 MNHNS and CDR2 SASEGT. The CDR3 extends over 15 amino acids.

The rearrangement links TRBV14 to TRBJ1-1, with D possibly TRBD1 on 5 matching bases. The CDR3 length is 14 residues. CDR1 is SGHDN, CDR2 FVKESK, per germline. V was pared by 0 bases and J by 2 bases, with 7 bases between. The CDR3: CASSQEQVNTEAFF. CDR3 coding DNA: TGTGCCAGCAGCCAAGAACAGGTAAACACTGAAGCTTTCTTT.

In this sample, this clone turned up a few times. V is TRBV27 and J is TRBJ1-4; 7 bases are a match to TRBD1. The CDR3 spans 14 residues. CDR1 MNHEY and CDR2 SMNVEV come from the germline V gene (reference sequence). Trimming at V came to 6 bases and at J to 2 bases, leaving 3 bases not matched to a gene. The CDR3 here is CASRGQFTNEKLFF. The CDR3 DNA sequence: TGTGCCAGCAGGGGACAGTTTACTAATGAAAAACTGTTTTTT.

This chain links TRBV30 with TRBJ2-3; 8 bases map to TRBD2. CDR3 length equals 15 residues. Trimming at V came to 1 base and at J to 6 bases, leaving 9 bases not matched to a gene. Germline assignment: CDR1 GTSNPN and CDR2 SVGIG (reference sequence). CDR3 region: CAWSDQAGTRDTQYF. The CDR3 DNA follows: TGTGCCTGGAGTGATCAGGCGGGGACTAGGGATACGCAGTATTTT.

This clone occurred many times. The CDR3 DNA is TGTGCCAGCAGCCCCACGGACAGGGGCGAGCAGTACGTC. This sequence encodes CASSPTDRGEQYV. The chain has TRBV7-9 and TRBJ2-7; TRBD1 matches 9 bases. Germline CDR1 SEHNR, CDR2 FQNEAQ (reference sequence). The length of the CDR3 is 13 residues. V lost 5 bases, J lost 6 bases, and 5 bases stayed unmatched.

The gene calls are TRBV29-1 and TRBJ1-2; D might be TRBD1 (6 bases). CDR1 is SQVTM, CDR2 ANQGSEA, per germline. The CDR3 sequence is 15 residues long. The germline V and J ends were trimmed by 0 bases and 1 base, with 12 bases remaining between them. The CDR3, as DNA: TGCAGCGTTGAAGATTTGGGACAAATTAACTATGGCTACACCTTC. This gives the protein CSVEDLGQINYGYTF.

This clone was counted between two and nine times. The genes are TRBV7-6 and TRBJ1-1; tentatively, D is TRBD1 (5 bases). CDR1 is SGHVS and CDR2 is FNYEAQ in the germline V gene. This CDR3 comprises 15 residues. With 1 base removed from V and 5 bases from J, the gap between germline ends came to 14 bases. CDR3 protein: CASSLVIGARTEAFF. The CDR3 coding sequence is TGTGCCAGCAGCTTAGTAATAGGGGCGCGAACTGAAGCTTTCTTT.

The chain couples TRBV5-1 to TRBJ2-5; D might be TRBD1 (5 bases). The J call may be mistaken, given a closer DNA end match to TRBJ2-7. Germline CDR1 SGHRS, CDR2 YFSETQ. This CDR3 is built from 12 residues. The CDR3 coding sequence is TGCGCCAGCAGCTTGGATGGGGCCGAGCAGTACTTC. It translates to CASSLDGAEQYF.

The gene calls are TRBV18 and TRBJ2-7, with D perhaps matching TRBD2 (5 bases). V was pared by 6 bases and J by 3 bases, with 15 bases between. The CDR3 runs 14 residues. The germline CDR1 and CDR2 sequences are KGHSH and LQKENI. CDR3 in DNA: TGTGCCAGCTCCGCCCGGGGTCCTCGCTACGAGCAGTACGTC. Its protein is CASSARGPRYEQYV.

The genes are TRBV6-1 and TRBJ1-6; tentatively, D is TRBD1 (5 bases). The CDR3 sequence is 15 residues long. CDR1 and CDR2 (germline): MNHNS, SASEGT. V shed 5 bases and J shed 8 bases, with 16 bases lying between them. The DNA for the CDR3 is TGTGCCAGCAGTCAAGTATTAGGGGTTTATTCACCCCTCCACTTT. It encodes CASSQVLGVYSPLHF.

This clone appeared a few times. This chain uses TRBV11-3 with TRBJ1-4, with D possibly matching TRBD1 (6 bases). Trimming left V 3 bases short and J 0 bases short, with 11 bases between. Germline CDR1 and CDR2: SGHNT and YENEEA. This CDR3 contains 16 residues. CDR3 loop: CASSLRGGATNEKLFF. The CDR3 DNA is TGTGCCAGCAGCTTGAGGGGGGGTGCAACTAATGAAAAACTGTTTTTT. The variable domain in full, completed from reference TRBV11-3 and TRBJ1-4, reads EAGVVQSPRYKIIEKKQPVAFWCNPISGHNTLYWYLQNLGQGPELLIRYENEEAVDDSQLPKDRFSAERLKGVDSTLKIQPAELGDSAVYLCASSLRGGATNEKLFFGSGTQLSVL.

The chain combines TRBV18 with TRBJ1-1; no reliable D call. The CDR3 loop spans 16 amino acids. Trimming shortened V by 3 bases and J by 1 base, and 15 bases separated the two germline ends. Germline V gene data show CDR1 as KGHSH and CDR2 as LQKENI. CDR3 loop: CASSPLGSGPNTEAFF. The CDR3 DNA sequence: TGTGCCAGCTCACCTTTGGGCAGCGGACCGAACACTGAAGCTTTCTTT.

This clone was seen a handful of times. The rearrangement links TRBV7-2 to TRBJ1-2; TRBD1 is a possible D gene (5 bases). Germline lookup yields CDR1 SGHTA and CDR2 FQGNSA. The CDR3 has 15 amino acids. Trimming took off 8 bases at V and 1 base at J, with 17 bases between the two ends. This CDR3 is CASGVTGDYNYGYTF. CDR3 sequence (DNA): TGTGCCAGCGGAGTAACAGGCGATTATAACTATGGCTACACCTTC. The full variable domain, its missing parts supplied by reference TRBV7-2 and TRBJ1-2, is GAGVSQSPSNKVTEKGKDVELRCDPISGHTALYWYRQSLGQGLEFLIYFQGNSAPDKSGLPSDRFSAERTGGSVSTLTIQRTQQEDSAVYLCASGVTGDYNYGYTFGSGTRLTVV.

The chain is built from TRBV29-1 and TRBJ2-6, with 7 bases aligning to TRBD1. Trimming took 6 bases from V and 0 from J; bases not matched to a gene: 2. Germline V CDR1 and CDR2: SQVTM, ANQGSEA. The CDR3 has 14 residues. The CDR3 region has the DNA TGCAGCGTCGACAGGGCCTCTGGGGCCAACGTCCTGACTTTC. Translating it yields CSVDRASGANVLTF.

This chain joins TRBV6-6 and TRBJ2-7; 7 positions agree with TRBD1. The CDR3 sequence is 12 residues long. Looked up from germline, CDR1 is MNHNY and CDR2 is SVGAGI (reference sequence). The trim removed 6 bases at V and 2 bases at J, leaving 1 base unmatched. The CDR3 loop reads CASSGQAYEQYF. DNA of the CDR3: TGTGCCAGCAGCGGACAGGCCTACGAGCAGTACTTC.

V is TRBV30 and J is TRBJ1-1; a weak D match, TRBD1 (5 bases). Germline CDR1 GTSNPN, CDR2 SVGIG (reference sequence). This CDR3 region has 15 residues. V lost 3 bases and J 5 bases, leaving 19 bases between the germline ends. This CDR3 reads CAWRGEGSRTTEAFF. The CDR3 DNA is TGTGCCTGGAGGGGGGAGGGCTCCAGGACAACTGAAGCTTTCTTT.

This clone was observed a few times. V usage is TRBV7-6 and J usage is TRBJ1-3, with 11 positions matching TRBD1. V lost 3 bases, J lost 7 bases, and 8 bases stayed unmatched. The CDR3 length is 16 residues. The germline CDR1 and CDR2 sequences are SGHVS and FNYEAQ. This chain's CDR3 is CASSLGSGTGGNTIYF. CDR3 DNA sequence: TGTGCCAGCAGCTTGGGCTCCGGGACAGGGGGGAACACCATATATTTT.